The source of this TCR beta chain is a study of blood T cell repertoires in COVID-19. Background on the study: Acute-phase and convalescent COVID-19 samples originated in the United States, Italy and Spain. Sample material is recorded as cDNA or gDNA derived from T cells, B-cell-depleted T cells, or PBMCs.

The length of the CDR3 is 15 residues. Germline assignment: CDR1 MRHNA and CDR2 SNTAGT. Trimming stripped 8 bases from V and 2 bases from J, with 17 bases between. Per the original methods: Estimation of nucleated cell counts relied on the amplification of reference gene primers. Generated by immunoSEQ multiplex PCR, the TCRdb table keeps only in-frame clones and is missing some. That table furnishes V, J and clone size, whereas the DNA furnished D and trimming. The sample holds over 60,000 clones, about 80% seen once. The source of this sequence is a man at least 80 years old with active or convalescent COVID-19. Sequencing input: peripheral blood. The chain employs TRBV6-4 and TRBJ2-3; D might be TRBD2 (6 bases). CDR3 DNA sequence: TGTGCCAGCGGCAGAACGGGAGAAGCCACAGATACGCAGTATTTT. It codes for CASGRTGEATDTQYF.